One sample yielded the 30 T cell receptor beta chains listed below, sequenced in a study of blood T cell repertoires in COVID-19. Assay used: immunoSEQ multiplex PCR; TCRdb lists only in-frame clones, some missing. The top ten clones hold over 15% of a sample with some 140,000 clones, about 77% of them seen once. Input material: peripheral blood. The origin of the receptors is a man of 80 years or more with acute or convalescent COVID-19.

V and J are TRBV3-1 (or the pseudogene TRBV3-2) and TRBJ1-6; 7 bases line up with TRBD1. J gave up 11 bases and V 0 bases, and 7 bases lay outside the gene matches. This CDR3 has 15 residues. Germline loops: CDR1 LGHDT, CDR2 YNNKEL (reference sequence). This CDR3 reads CASSQDRRGQTPLHF. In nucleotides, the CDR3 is TGTGCCAGCAGCCAAGATAGAAGGGGGCAGACACCCCTCCACTTT.

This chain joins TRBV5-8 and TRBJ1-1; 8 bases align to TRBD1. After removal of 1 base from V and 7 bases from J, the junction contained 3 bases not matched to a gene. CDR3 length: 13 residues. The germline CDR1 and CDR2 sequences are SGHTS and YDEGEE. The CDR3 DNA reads TGTGCCAGCAGCTTGACAGGGGGTCGTGAAGCTTTCTTT. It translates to CASSLTGGREAFF.

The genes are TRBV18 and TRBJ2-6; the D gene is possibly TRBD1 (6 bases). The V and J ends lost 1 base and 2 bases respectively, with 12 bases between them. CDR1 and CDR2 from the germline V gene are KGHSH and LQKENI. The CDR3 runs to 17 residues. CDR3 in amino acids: CASSPLQGFAGANVLTF. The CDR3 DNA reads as TGTGCCAGCTCACCACTACAGGGTTTCGCTGGGGCCAACGTCCTGACTTTC. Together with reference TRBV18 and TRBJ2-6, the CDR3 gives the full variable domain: NAGVMQNPRHLVRRRGQEARLRCSPMKGHSHVYWYRQLPEEGLKFMVYLQKENIIDESGMPKERFSAEFPKEGPSILRIQQVVRGDSAAYFCASSPLQGFAGANVLTFGAGSRLTVL.

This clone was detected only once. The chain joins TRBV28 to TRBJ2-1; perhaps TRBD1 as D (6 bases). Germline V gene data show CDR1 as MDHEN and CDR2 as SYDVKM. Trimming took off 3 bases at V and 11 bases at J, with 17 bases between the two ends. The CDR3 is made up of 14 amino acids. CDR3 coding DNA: TGTGCCAGCAGTTTCCGGCAGGGGCTCATGCAGCAGTTCTTC. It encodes CASSFRQGLMQQFF.

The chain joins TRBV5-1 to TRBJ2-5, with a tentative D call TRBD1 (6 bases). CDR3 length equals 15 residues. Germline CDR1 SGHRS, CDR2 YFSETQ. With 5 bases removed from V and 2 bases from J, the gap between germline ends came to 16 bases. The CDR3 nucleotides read TGCGCCAGCAGTGTGGGGGCAGGGTTACAAGAGACCCAGTACTTC. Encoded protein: CASSVGAGLQETQYF.

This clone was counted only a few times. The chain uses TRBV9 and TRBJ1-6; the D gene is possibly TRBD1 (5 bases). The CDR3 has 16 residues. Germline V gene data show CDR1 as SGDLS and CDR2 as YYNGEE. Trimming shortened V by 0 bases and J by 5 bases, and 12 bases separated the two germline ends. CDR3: CASSVGSQGNNSPLHF. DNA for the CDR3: TGTGCCAGCAGCGTAGGTTCTCAGGGCAATAATTCACCCCTCCACTTT.

DNA for the CDR3: TGTGCCAGCAGTGGGTGGGACACCTCCTACAATGAGCAGTTCTTC. Translation gives CASSGWDTSYNEQFF. This chain uses TRBV28 with TRBJ2-1, with TRBD1 as a possible D gene (6 bases). Trimming took off 5 bases at V and 0 bases at J, with 11 bases between the two ends. Germline V gene sequence: CDR1 MDHEN, CDR2 SYDVKM. The CDR3 length is 15 residues.

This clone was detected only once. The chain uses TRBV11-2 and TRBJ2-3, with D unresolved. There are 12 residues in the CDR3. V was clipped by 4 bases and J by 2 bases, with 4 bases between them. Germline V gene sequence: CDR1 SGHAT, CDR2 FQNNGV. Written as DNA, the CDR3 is TGTGCCAGCAGCTCTAACACAGATACGCAGTATTTT. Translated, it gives CASSSNTDTQYF.

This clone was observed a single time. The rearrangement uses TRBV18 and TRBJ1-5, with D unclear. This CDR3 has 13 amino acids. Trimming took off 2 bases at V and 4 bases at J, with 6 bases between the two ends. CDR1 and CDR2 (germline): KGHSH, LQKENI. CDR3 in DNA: TGTGCCAGCTCACCAGGGCTAAATCAGCCCCAGCATTTT. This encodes CASSPGLNQPQHF.

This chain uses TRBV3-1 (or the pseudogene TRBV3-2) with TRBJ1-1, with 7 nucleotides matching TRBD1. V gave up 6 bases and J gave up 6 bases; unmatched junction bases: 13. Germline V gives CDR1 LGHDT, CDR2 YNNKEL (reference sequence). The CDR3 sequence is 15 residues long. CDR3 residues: CASSLKGARGAEAFF. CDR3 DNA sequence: TGTGCCAGCAGTCTAAAGGGGGCGAGGGGGGCTGAAGCTTTCTTT.

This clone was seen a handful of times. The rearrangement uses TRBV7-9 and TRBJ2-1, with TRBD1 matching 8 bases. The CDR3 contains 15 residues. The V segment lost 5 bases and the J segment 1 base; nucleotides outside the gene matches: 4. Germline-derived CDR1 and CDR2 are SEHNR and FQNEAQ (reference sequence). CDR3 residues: CASSEGQGSYNEQFF. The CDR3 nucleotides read TGTGCCAGCAGCGAAGGACAGGGTTCCTACAATGAGCAGTTCTTC. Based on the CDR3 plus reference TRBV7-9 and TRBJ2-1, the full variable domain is DTGVSQNPRHKITKRGQNVTFRCDPISEHNRLYWYRQTLGQGPEFLTYFQNEAQLEKSRLLSDRFSAERPKGSFSTLEIQRTEQGDSAMYLCASSEGQGSYNEQFFGPGTRLTVL.

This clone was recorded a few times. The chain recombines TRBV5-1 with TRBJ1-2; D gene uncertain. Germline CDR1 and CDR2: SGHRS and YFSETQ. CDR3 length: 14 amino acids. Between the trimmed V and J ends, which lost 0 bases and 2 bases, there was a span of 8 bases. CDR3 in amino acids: CASSLGQINYGYTF. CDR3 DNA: TGCGCCAGCAGCTTGGGGCAGATAAACTATGGCTACACCTTC.

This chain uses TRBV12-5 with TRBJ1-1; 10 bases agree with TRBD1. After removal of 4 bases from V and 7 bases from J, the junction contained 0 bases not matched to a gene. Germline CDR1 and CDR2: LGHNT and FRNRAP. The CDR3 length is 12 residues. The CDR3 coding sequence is TGTGCTAGTGGTTGGGACAGGGGTGAAGCTTTCTTT. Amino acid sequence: CASGWDRGEAFF.

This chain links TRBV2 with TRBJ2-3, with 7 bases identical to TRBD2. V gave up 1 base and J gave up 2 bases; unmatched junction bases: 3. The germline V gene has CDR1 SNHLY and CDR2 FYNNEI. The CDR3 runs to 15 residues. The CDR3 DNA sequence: TGTGCCAGCAGTGAAGGGGGGACTAACACAGATACGCAGTATTTT. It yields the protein CASSEGGTNTDTQYF.

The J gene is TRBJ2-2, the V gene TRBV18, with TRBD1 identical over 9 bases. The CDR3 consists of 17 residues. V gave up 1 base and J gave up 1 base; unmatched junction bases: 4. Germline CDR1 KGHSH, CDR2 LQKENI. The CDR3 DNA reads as TGTGCCAGCTCACCACTACAGGGGGCCCTGAACACCGGGGAGCTGTTTTTT. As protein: CASSPLQGALNTGELFF.

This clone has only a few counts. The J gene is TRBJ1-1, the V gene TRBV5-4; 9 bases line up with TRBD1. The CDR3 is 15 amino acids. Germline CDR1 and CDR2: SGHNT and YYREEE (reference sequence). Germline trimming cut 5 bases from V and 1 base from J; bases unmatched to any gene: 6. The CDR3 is CASRYGQGWNTEAFF. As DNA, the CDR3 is TGTGCCAGCAGGTATGGACAGGGGTGGAACACTGAAGCTTTCTTT. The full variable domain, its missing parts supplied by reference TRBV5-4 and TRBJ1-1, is ETGVTQSPTHLIKTRGQQVTLRCSSQSGHNTVSWYQQALGQGPQFIFQYYREEENGRGNFPPRFSGLQFPNYSSELNVNALELDDSALYLCASRYGQGWNTEAFFGQGTRLTVV.

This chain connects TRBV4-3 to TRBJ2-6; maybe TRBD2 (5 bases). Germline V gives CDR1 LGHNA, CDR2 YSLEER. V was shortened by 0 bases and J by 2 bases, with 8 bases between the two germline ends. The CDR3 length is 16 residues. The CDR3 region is CASSQDLGAGANVLTF. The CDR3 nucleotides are TGCGCCAGCAGCCAAGACCTCGGGGCTGGGGCCAACGTCCTGACTTTC.

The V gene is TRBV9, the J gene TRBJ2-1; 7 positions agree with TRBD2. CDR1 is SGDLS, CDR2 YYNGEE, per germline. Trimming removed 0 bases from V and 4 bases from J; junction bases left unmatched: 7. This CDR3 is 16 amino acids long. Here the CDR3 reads CASSVATSGLYNEQFF. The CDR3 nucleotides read TGTGCCAGCAGCGTAGCTACGTCGGGACTATACAATGAGCAGTTCTTC.

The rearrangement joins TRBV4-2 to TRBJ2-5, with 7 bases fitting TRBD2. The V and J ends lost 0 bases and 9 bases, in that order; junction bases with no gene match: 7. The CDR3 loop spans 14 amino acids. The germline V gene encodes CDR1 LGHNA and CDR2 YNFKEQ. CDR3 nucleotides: TGTGCCAGCAGCCAAGACCTAGCGGTTCGCGCCCAGTACTTC. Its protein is CASSQDLAVRAQYF.

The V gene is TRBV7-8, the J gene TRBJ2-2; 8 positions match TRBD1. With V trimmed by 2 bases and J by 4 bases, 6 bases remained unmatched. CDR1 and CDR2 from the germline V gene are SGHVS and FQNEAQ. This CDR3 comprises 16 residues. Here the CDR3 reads CASSLSAGGVTGELFF. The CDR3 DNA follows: TGTGCCAGCAGCTTATCCGCAGGGGGCGTCACCGGGGAGCTGTTTTTT.

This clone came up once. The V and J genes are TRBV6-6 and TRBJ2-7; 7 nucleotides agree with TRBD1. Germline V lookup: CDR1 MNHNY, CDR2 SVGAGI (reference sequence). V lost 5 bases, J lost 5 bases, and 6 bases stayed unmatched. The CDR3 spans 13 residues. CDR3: CASSPGTANEQYF. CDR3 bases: TGTGCCAGCAGTCCCGGGACAGCCAACGAGCAGTACTTC.

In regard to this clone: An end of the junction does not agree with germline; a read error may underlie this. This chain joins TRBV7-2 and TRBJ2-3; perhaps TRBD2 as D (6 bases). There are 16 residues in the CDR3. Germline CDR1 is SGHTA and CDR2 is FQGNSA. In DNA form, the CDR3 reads TGTGCCAGCAGCTCTATGCCGGGGGTCGTCACAGATAGGCAGTATTTT. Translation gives CASSSMPGVVTDRQYF.

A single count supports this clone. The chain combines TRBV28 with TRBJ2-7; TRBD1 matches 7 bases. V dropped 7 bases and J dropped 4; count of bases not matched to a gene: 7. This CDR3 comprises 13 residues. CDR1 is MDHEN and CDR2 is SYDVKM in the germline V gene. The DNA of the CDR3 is TGTGCCAGCAAAGAGGGACAGCGGTACGAGCAGTACTTC. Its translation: CASKEGQRYEQYF.

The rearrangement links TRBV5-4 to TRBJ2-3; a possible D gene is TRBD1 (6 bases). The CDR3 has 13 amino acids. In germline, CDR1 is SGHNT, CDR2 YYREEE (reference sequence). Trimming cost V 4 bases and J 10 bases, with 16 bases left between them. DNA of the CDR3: TGTGCCAGCAGCCAGGGACACCAGATTTCGCAGTATTTT. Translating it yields CASSQGHQISQYF.

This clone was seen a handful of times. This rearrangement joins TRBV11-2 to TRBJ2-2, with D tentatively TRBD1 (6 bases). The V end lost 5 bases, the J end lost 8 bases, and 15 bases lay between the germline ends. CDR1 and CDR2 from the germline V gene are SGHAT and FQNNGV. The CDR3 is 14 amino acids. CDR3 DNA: TGTGCCAGCAGCACCAATTCAGGGGCGGGGGAGCTGTTTTTT. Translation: CASSTNSGAGELFF.

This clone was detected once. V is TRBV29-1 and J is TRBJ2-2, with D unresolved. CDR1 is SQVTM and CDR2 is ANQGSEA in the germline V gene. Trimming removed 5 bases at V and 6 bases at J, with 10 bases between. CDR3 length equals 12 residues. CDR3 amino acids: CSVTRGAGELFF. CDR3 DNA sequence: TGCAGCGTTACCCGAGGCGCCGGGGAGCTGTTTTTT.

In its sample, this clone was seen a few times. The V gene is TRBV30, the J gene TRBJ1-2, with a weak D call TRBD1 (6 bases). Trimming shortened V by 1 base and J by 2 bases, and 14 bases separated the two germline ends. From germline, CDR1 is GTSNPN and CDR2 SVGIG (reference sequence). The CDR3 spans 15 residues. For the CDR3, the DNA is TGTGCCTGGAGTGGAGGGGGACCCTCCAACTATGGCTACACCTTC. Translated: CAWSGGGPSNYGYTF.

CDR3: CASRADRAGNSPLHF. The CDR3 bases are TGTGCCAGCAGAGCGGACAGGGCGGGGAATTCACCCCTCCACTTT. The rearrangement links TRBV27 to TRBJ1-6; 8 bases map to TRBD1. CDR1 and CDR2 from the germline V gene are MNHEY and SMNVEV (reference sequence). The ends lost 6 bases at V and 7 bases at J; junction bases unmatched: 8. The CDR3 runs to 15 residues.

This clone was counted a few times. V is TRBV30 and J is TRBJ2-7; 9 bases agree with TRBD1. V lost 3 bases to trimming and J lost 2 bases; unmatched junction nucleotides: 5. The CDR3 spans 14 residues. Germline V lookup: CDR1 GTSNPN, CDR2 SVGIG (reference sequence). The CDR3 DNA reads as TGTGCCTGGAGGTACCGGGACAGGGCCTACGAGCAGTACTTC. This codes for CAWRYRDRAYEQYF. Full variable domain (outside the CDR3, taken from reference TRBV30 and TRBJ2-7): SQTIHQWPATLVQPVGSPLSLECTVEGTSNPNLYWYRQAAGRGLQLLFYSVGIGQISSEVPQNLSASRPQDRQFILSSKKLLLSDSGFYLCAWRYRDRAYEQYFGPGTRLTVT.

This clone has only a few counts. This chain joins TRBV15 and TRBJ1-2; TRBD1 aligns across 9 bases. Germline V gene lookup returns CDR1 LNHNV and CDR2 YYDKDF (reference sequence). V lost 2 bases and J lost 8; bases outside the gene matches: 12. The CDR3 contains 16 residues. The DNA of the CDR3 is TGTGCCACCAGCAGAACCCCTCGGGACAGGGAGCGGGGCTACACCTTC. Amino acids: CATSRTPRDRERGYTF.